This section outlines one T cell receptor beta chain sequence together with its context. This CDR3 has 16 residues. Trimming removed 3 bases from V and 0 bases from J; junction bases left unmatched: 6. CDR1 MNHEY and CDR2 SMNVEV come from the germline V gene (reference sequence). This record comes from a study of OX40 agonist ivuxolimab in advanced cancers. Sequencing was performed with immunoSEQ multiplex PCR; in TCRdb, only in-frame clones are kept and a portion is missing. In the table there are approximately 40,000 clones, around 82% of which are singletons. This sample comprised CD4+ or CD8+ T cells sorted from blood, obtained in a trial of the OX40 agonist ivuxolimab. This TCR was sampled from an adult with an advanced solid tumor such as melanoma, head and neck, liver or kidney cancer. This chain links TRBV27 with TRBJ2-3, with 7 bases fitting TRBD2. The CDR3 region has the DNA TGTGCCAGCAGTTTCCTAGCGGTTACTAGCACAGATACGCAGTATTTT. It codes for CASSFLAVTSTDTQYF.